Listed below are T cell receptor beta chains from one sample, sequenced in a study of PD-1 blockade in classical Hodgkin lymphoma. Some clones are missing from TCRdb's copy, which holds only in-frame ones; the method was immunoSEQ multiplex PCR. The sample lists under 35,000 clones; around 89% were seen once. Sequencing used CD4+ T cells from blood. Source of these receptors: a human donor with classical Hodgkin lymphoma. The conserved cysteine and the conserved F or W are not part of the CDR3 here. Size is omitted from some rows. Given values are once, few, many or a class for expanded clones.

V gene,clone size,CDR3 length,J gene,CDR3 protein
TRBV4-1,NA,11,TRBJ2-5,ASSQERVATQY
TRBV5-1,once,14,TRBJ2-2,ASSPSVSGTRGELF
TRBV4-1,NA,14,TRBJ2-7,ASSQVGTGAIYEQY
TRBV2,NA,11,TRBJ1-6,ASSESSVGPLH
TRBV27,NA,14,TRBJ2-1,ASSLSPGQSYNEQF
TRBV5-1,NA,15,TRBJ1-4,ASSLRVGAGSNEKLF
TRBV5-1,NA,12,TRBJ1-2,ASSADLDRAGYT
TRBV19,few,13,TRBJ1-2,ASSTRQGAFGGYT
TRBV18,NA,15,TRBJ1-1,ASSPRRDRGTNTEAF
TRBV30,NA,11,TRBJ1-3,AWRRGLGNTIY
TRBV7-3,once,11,TRBJ2-2,ASSLTLGGELF
TRBV30,few,10,TRBJ1-2,AWSKGGGGYT
TRBV28,NA,13,TRBJ2-1,ASVNGGLATYEQF
TRBV5-1,NA,12,TRBJ2-7,ASSLSGQTYEQY
TRBV4-3,NA,14,TRBJ1-2,ASSLRYRGAGYGYT
TRBV29-1,NA,14,TRBJ1-2,SVEHSKMGDSYGYT
TRBV6-1,NA,14,TRBJ1-2,ASSEALKGHFYGYT
TRBV28,NA,12,TRBJ2-1,ASSPPGLANEQF
TRBV21-1,NA,14,TRBJ2-7,ASSLQGQGGSYEQY
TRBV28,NA,13,TRBJ1-4,ASSLGRGPNEKLF
TRBV7-2,once,17,TRBJ2-2,ASSLRLAGELRSTGELF
TRBV7-2,NA,16,TRBJ2-7,ASRLQGGLAGGVYEQY
TRBV6-4,NA,17,TRBJ2-7,ASSDPTPRLAKPSYEQY